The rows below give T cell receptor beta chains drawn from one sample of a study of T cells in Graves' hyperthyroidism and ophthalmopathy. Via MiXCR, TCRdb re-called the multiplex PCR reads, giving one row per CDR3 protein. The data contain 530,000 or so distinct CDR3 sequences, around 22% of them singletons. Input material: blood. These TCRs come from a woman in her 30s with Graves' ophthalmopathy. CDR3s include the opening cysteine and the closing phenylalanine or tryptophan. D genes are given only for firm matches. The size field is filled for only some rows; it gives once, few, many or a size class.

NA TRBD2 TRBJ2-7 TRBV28 CASSLSGRLEQYF TGTGCCAGCAGTTTGAGCGGGAGGCTCGAGCAGTACTTC
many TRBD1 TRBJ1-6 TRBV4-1 CASSQGQGAYSPLHF TGCGCCAGCAGCCAAGGTCAGGGGGCATATTCACCCCTCCACTTT
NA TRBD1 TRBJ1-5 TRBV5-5 CASSPDRVVQPQHF TGTGCCAGCAGCCCGGACAGGGTGGTCCAGCCCCAGCATTTT
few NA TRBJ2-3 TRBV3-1 CASSQADASTDTQYF TGTGCCAGCAGCCAAGCCGATGCTAGCACAGATACGCAGTATTTT
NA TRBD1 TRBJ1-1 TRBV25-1 CASSETTGWDTEAFF TGTGCCAGCAGTGAAACGACAGGGTGGGACACTGAAGCTTTCTTT
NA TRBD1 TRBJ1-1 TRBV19 CASKTRTGGRTEAFF TGTGCCAGTAAAACCAGGACAGGGGGCCGTACTGAAGCTTTCTTT
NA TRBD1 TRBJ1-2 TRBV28 CASSPPFPQGAKGYTF TGTGCCAGCAGTCCCCCCTTCCCACAGGGGGCAAAAGGCTACACCTTC
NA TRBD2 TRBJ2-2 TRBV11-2 CASSLTSYDTGELFF TGTGCCAGCAGCCTGACTAGCTACGACACCGGGGAGCTGTTTTTT
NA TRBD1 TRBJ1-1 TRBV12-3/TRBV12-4 CASTPGDRNTEAFF TGTGCCAGCACCCCGGGGGACAGGAACACTGAAGCTTTCTTT
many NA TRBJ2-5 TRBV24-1 CATSESGRSETQYF TGTGCCACCAGTGAGTCCGGACGTTCGGAGACCCAGTACTTC
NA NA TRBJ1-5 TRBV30 CAWSAPRGGGQPQHF TGTGCCTGGAGTGCCCCCCGGGGAGGGGGACAGCCCCAGCATTTT
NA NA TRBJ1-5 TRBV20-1 CSASGTVYSNQPQHF TGCAGTGCTAGTGGGACGGTTTATAGCAATCAGCCCCAGCATTTT
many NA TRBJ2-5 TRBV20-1 CSAYPHASQETQYF TGCAGTGCATACCCACACGCATCCCAAGAGACCCAGTACTTC
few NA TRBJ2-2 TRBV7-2 CASSLAGVANTGELFF TGTGCCAGCAGCTTAGCGGGCGTCGCGAACACCGGGGAGCTGTTTTTT
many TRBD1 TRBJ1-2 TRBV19 CASTGQGKGYGYTF TGTGCCAGTACTGGACAGGGTAAGGGCTATGGCTACACCTTC
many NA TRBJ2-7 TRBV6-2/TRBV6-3 CASMTKDMSKSREQYF TGTGCCAGCATGACTAAGGACATGTCTAAATCTCGGGAGCAGTACTTC
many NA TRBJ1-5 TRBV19 CASSIDLNDYQPQHF TGTGCCAGTAGTATAGATCTGAACGACTATCAGCCCCAGCATTTT
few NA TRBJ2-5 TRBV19 CASSIDLGEGVQETQYF TGTGCCAGTAGTATAGATCTCGGCGAGGGGGTACAAGAGACCCAGTACTTC
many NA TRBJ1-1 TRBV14 CASSPTRVLMRNTEAFF TGTGCCAGCAGCCCAACGAGGGTCCTAATGAGGAACACTGAAGCTTTCTTT
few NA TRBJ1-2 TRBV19 CASNVPGTLYGYTF TGTGCCAGTAACGTACCGGGGACTCTCTATGGCTACACCTTC
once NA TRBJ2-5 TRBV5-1 CASSLTTPKETQYF TGCGCCAGCAGCTTGACAACTCCGAAGGAGACCCAGTACTTC
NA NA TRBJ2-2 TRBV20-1 CSARGPGLSGELFF TGCAGTGCTAGAGGGCCGGGACTCTCCGGGGAGCTGTTTTTT
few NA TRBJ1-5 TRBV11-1 CASSLSRDQPQHF TGTGCCAGCAGCTTAAGCAGAGATCAGCCCCAGCATTTT
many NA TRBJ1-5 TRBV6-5 CASSYSPGVLNQPQHF TGTGCCAGCAGTTATAGTCCGGGGGTCCTCAATCAGCCCCAGCATTTT
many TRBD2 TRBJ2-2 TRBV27 CASKVPSGVGELFF TGTGCCAGCAAAGTTCCTAGCGGGGTTGGGGAGCTGTTTTTT
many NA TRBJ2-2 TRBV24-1 CATSGGGTGSGELFF TGTGCCACCAGTGGCGGGGGGACAGGGTCCGGGGAGCTGTTTTTT
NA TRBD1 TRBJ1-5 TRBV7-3 CASSWDSDQPQHF TGTGCCAGCAGCTGGGACAGCGATCAGCCCCAGCATTTT
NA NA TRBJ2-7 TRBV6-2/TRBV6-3 CASSGLVRLEQYF TGTGCCAGCTCTGGACTCGTCCGCCTCGAGCAGTACTTC
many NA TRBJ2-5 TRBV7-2 CASSWNTRLFQETQYF TGTGCCAGCAGCTGGAATACGCGCCTATTTCAAGAGACCCAGTACTTC
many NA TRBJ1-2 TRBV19 CASSPSDRKVNYGYTF TGTGCCAGTAGTCCCTCCGACAGGAAAGTTAACTATGGCTACACCTTC
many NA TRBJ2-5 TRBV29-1 CSVEGEWEETQYF TGCAGCGTTGAGGGGGAGTGGGAAGAGACCCAGTACTTC
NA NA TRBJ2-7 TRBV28 CASSTEGQQYF TGTGCCAGCTCTACGGAAGGACAGCAGTACTTC
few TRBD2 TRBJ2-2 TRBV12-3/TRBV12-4 CASSHGLAQATGELFF TGTGCCAGCAGCCACGGACTAGCGCAAGCGACCGGGGAGCTGTTTTTT
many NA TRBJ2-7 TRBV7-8 CASSLNTLYEQYF TGTGCCAGCAGCTTAAACACACTCTACGAGCAGTACTTC
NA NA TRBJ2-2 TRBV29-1 CSVLGVRTGELFF TGCAGCGTTCTGGGGGTTCGGACCGGGGAGCTGTTTTTT
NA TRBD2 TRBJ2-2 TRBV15 CATSRGYGTSSGELFF TGTGCCACCAGCAGAGGTTACGGGACTAGCAGCGGGGAGCTGTTTTTT
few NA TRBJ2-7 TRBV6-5 CAGSYQGSHEQYF TGTGCCGGCAGTTATCAGGGTAGCCACGAGCAGTACTTC
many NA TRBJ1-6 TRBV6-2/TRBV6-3 CASSSNREALGNSPLHF TGTGCCAGCAGTTCCAACAGGGAAGCACTTGGTAATTCACCCCTCCACTTT